These 29 T cell receptor beta chains share one sample of origin, sequenced in a study of cytomegalovirus exposure and HLA in healthy donors. 13 Jbeta primers and 60 Vbeta primers were used for the PCR. This table comes from immunoSEQ multiplex PCR, and its TCRdb copy is limited to in-frame clones, with some not included. Here the sample spans fewer than 250,000 clones, approximately 78% being singletons. Material: PBMCs. Receptor source: a man aged 25-45 years in good health and CMV-seronegative.

The V gene is TRBV10-3, the J gene TRBJ2-3, with 10 bases identical to TRBD1. V gave up 6 bases and J gave up 4 bases; unmatched junction bases: 4. CDR3 length: 14 amino acids. Germline CDR1 is ENHRY and CDR2 is SYGVKD. The CDR3 sequence is CAIRRDRGADTQYF. Here the CDR3 DNA reads TGTGCCATCAGGCGGGACAGGGGCGCAGATACGCAGTATTTT.

The chain couples TRBV16 to TRBJ1-5, with 9 nucleotides matching TRBD1. The CDR3 totals 18 residues. Losses at the gene ends were 1 base for V and 1 base for J; bases not matched to a gene: 8. Germline CDR1 and CDR2: KGHSY and FQNENV. The CDR3 sequence is CASSQLTGGDPSNQPQHF. CDR3 DNA: TGTGCCAGCAGCCAATTGACAGGGGGGGATCCCAGCAATCAGCCCCAGCATTTT.

The chain recombines TRBV28 with TRBJ2-3, with D tentatively TRBD1 (6 bases). The CDR3 has 14 residues. Deletions cut 7 bases from V and 4 bases from J, with 15 bases between. The germline V gene encodes CDR1 MDHEN and CDR2 SYDVKM. CDR3 DNA sequence: TGTGCCAGCAAAGGGCAGGGGATACCAGATACGCAGTATTTT. Protein product: CASKGQGIPDTQYF.

The rearrangement uses TRBV6-6 and TRBJ1-5; D unresolved. Trimming shortened V by 0 bases and J by 9 bases, and 15 bases separated the two germline ends. The CDR3 spans 15 residues. CDR1 and CDR2 from the germline V gene are MNHNY and SVGAGI (reference sequence). The CDR3 DNA sequence: TGTGCCAGCAGTTACTCGAGAGATAGTGGTGGGCCCCAGCATTTT. Translated: CASSYSRDSGGPQHF.

The chain couples TRBV21-1 to TRBJ1-5. TRBV21-1 is noted as a pseudogene. This CDR3 has 16 amino acids. In nucleotides, the CDR3 is TGTGCCAGCAGCGGGGGGGCGTCGGGAAGCAATCAGCCCCAGCATTTT. Translating it yields CASSGGASGSNQPQHF.

The chain combines TRBV2 with TRBJ2-2; TRBD2 might be the D (6 bases). The germline V and J ends were trimmed by 6 bases and 2 bases, with 16 bases remaining between them. This CDR3 spans 16 amino acids. Germline V gene data show CDR1 as SNHLY and CDR2 as FYNNEI. DNA of the CDR3: TGTGCCAGCAGGGCACTCCGGGACTTCAACACCGGGGAGCTGTTTTTT. It translates to CASRALRDFNTGELFF.

The chain joins TRBV28 to TRBJ2-1; the match to TRBD2 covers 8 bases. This CDR3 contains 14 residues. J gave up 7 bases and V 3 bases, and 5 bases lay outside the gene matches. From germline, CDR1 is MDHEN and CDR2 SYDVKM. CDR3 in amino acids: CASSFLAGRNEQFF. For the CDR3, the DNA is TGTGCCAGCAGTTTTCTAGCGGGTAGGAATGAGCAGTTCTTC.

The chain combines TRBV6-5 with TRBJ1-1; no definite D call. CDR1 is MNHEY, CDR2 SVGAGI, per germline. The CDR3 sequence is 13 residues long. Trimming removed 2 bases from V and 4 bases from J, with 8 bases in between. This CDR3 reads CASSYGQTTEAFF. For the CDR3, the DNA is TGTGCCAGCAGTTACGGGCAGACCACTGAAGCTTTCTTT.

The V and J genes are TRBV5-5 and TRBJ1-2; 7 positions match TRBD1. CDR3 length equals 12 residues. The V and J ends lost 2 bases and 10 bases, in that order; junction bases with no gene match: 5. CDR1 is SGHKS, CDR2 YYEKEE, per germline (reference sequence). The CDR3, as DNA: TGTGCCAGCAGCTTAGGGACAGCAAACTACACCTTC. As protein: CASSLGTANYTF.

This CDR3 is CASSEDRGGRYF. The CDR3 region has the DNA TGTGCCAGCAGTGAAGATCGCGGGGGCAGGTACTTC. This chain uses TRBV6-1 with TRBJ2-5, with D perhaps TRBD2 (7 bases). The length of the CDR3 is 12 residues. Trimming removed 1 base from V and 13 bases from J, with 13 bases in between. CDR1 and CDR2 (germline): MNHNS, SASEGT.

There are a few counts of this clone. This chain connects TRBV28 to TRBJ1-2; 8 bases are shared with TRBD1. The germline gives CDR1 MDHEN, CDR2 SYDVKM. V shed 5 bases, J shed 7 bases, and the junction held 15 bases outside the gene matches. The CDR3 loop spans 16 amino acids. The CDR3 protein is CASSLDRQGRRSGYTF. The CDR3 coding sequence is TGTGCCAGCAGTCTGGACCGACAGGGGAGGCGAAGTGGCTACACCTTC.

As DNA, the CDR3 is TGCGCCAGCAGCCAAAATATACGTAGCGGGGGACACAATGAGCAGTTCTTC. This sequence encodes CASSQNIRSGGHNEQFF. This chain uses TRBV4-1 with TRBJ2-1; 9 bases line up with TRBD2. CDR1 and CDR2 from the germline V gene are MGHRA and YSYEKL. V gave up 2 bases and J gave up 5 bases; unmatched junction bases: 10. This CDR3 has 17 amino acids.

J is TRBJ2-7 and V is TRBV18, with TRBD1 matching 7 bases. The CDR3 length is 16 residues. The V gene end was trimmed by 3 bases and the J gene end by 0 bases; junction bases not matched to a gene: 8. Germline CDR1 and CDR2: KGHSH and LQKENI. The DNA of the CDR3 is TGTGCCAGCTCACCCTCAGGGACAGTTCCCTCCTACGAGCAGTACTTC. Translating it yields CASSPSGTVPSYEQYF.

The chain combines TRBV6-5 with TRBJ1-5; D ambiguous. The CDR3 totals 15 residues. The V end lost 0 bases, the J end lost 4 bases, and 10 bases lay between the germline ends. Per the germline V gene, CDR1 is MNHEY and CDR2 is SVGAGI. This CDR3 reads CASSYSGETNQPQHF. As DNA, the CDR3 is TGTGCCAGCAGTTACTCTGGAGAAACAAATCAGCCCCAGCATTTT.

The rearrangement joins TRBV28 to TRBJ1-2; D might be TRBD1 (6 bases). V shed 5 bases and J shed 0 bases, with 16 bases lying between them. CDR1 and CDR2 from the germline V gene are MDHEN and SYDVKM. The CDR3 runs to 16 residues. The CDR3 bases are TGTGCCAGCAGTGGCCATCTGGGGGCTACTAACTATGGCTACACCTTC. Residues: CASSGHLGATNYGYTF.

The chain employs TRBV2 and TRBJ1-6; D not resolved. Trimming pared 7 bases from V and 3 bases from J, leaving 7 bases between. CDR1 and CDR2 (germline): SNHLY, FYNNEI. There are 13 residues in the CDR3. CDR3 sequence reads: CASTVSYNSPLHF. CDR3 nucleotides: TGTGCCAGCACGGTGAGCTATAATTCACCCCTCCACTTT.

The gene calls are TRBV4-1 and TRBJ1-1, with D perhaps TRBD1 (6 bases). V was cut by 1 base and J by 1 base, with 13 bases left in between. Germline V gives CDR1 MGHRA, CDR2 YSYEKL. This CDR3 is built from 16 residues. CDR3: CASSQVLQGSNTEAFF. The CDR3 nucleotides read TGCGCCAGCAGCCAAGTCCTACAGGGCTCGAACACTGAAGCTTTCTTT.

The chain combines TRBV5-1 with TRBJ2-3, with TRBD2 as a possible D gene (5 bases). This CDR3 is 16 amino acids long. With 0 bases removed from V and 4 bases from J, the gap between germline ends came to 15 bases. Germline loops: CDR1 SGHRS, CDR2 YFSETQ. The CDR3 nucleotides are TGCGCCAGCAGCTTGGCCGGGGTCGTAATGGCAGATACGCAGTATTTT. It encodes CASSLAGVVMADTQYF.

This clone was seen a handful of times. The rearrangement joins TRBV7-9 to TRBJ2-1; 10 bases are a match to TRBD2. Trimming took 5 bases from V and 6 from J; bases not matched to a gene: 7. The CDR3 sequence is 15 residues long. Germline CDR1 reads SEHNR; CDR2 reads FQNEAQ (reference sequence). CDR3 amino acids: CASSTVAGGSNEQFF. CDR3 coding DNA: TGTGCCAGCAGCACCGTAGCGGGGGGATCCAATGAGCAGTTCTTC.

The V gene is TRBV2, the J gene TRBJ1-6, with 7 bases that match TRBD1. From germline, CDR1 is SNHLY and CDR2 FYNNEI. CDR3 length: 16 residues. The trim removed 5 bases at V and 1 base at J, leaving 5 bases unmatched. In DNA, the CDR3 is TGTGCCAGCAGTTCAGGGGGTTTTTCCTATAATTCACCCCTCCACTTT. Encoded protein: CASSSGGFSYNSPLHF.

This chain joins TRBV19 and TRBJ2-1; 7 bases are a match to TRBD1. After removal of 5 bases from V and 5 bases from J, the junction contained 9 bases not matched to a gene. CDR1 and CDR2 (germline): LNHDA, SQIVND (reference sequence). This CDR3 has 15 residues. CDR3 in amino acids: CASSGGQVWDNEQFF. As DNA, the CDR3 is TGTGCCAGTAGTGGAGGACAGGTCTGGGACAATGAGCAGTTCTTC.

V gene TRBV6-5 combines with J gene TRBJ1-1; tentatively, D is TRBD1 (5 bases). This CDR3 is built from 13 residues. The V and J ends lost 7 bases and 6 bases respectively, with 15 bases between them. CDR1 is MNHEY and CDR2 is SVGAGI in the germline V gene. CDR3 DNA sequence: TGTGCCAGCAAACTACAGGTTGGGGCTGAAGCTTTCTTT. Translated: CASKLQVGAEAFF.

The chain couples TRBV7-9 to TRBJ2-7, with D unresolved. CDR1 SEHNR and CDR2 FQNEAQ come from the germline V gene (reference sequence). Trimming cost V 4 bases and J 0 bases, with 7 bases left between them. CDR3 size: 13 residues. CDR3 residues: CASSSVSSYEQYF. CDR3 nucleotides: TGTGCCAGCAGCTCGGTTAGCTCCTACGAGCAGTACTTC.

The chain recombines TRBV14 with TRBJ2-7; D may be TRBD1 (7 bases). Germline assignment: CDR1 SGHDN and CDR2 FVKESK. This CDR3 comprises 16 residues. V lost 0 bases and J 4 bases, leaving 16 bases between the germline ends. Here the CDR3 DNA reads TGTGCCAGCAGCCAAGATCAGGGGGACTCCATTTACGAGCAGTACTTC. Translated, it gives CASSQDQGDSIYEQYF.

This chain uses TRBV6-5 with TRBJ2-5; D not resolved. The DNA end is more similar to TRBJ2-7, so the J call may be wrong. The CDR3 covers 14 residues. Germline CDR1 reads MNHEY; CDR2 reads SVGAGI. CDR3: CASSYSTSTYEQYF. CDR3 DNA: TGTGCCAGCAGTTACTCCACGTCCACCTACGAGCAGTACTTC.

V is TRBV6-5 and J is TRBJ2-7; 9 bases are shared with TRBD1. V was clipped by 6 bases and J by 6 bases; unmatched bases: 9. Germline values: CDR1 MNHEY, CDR2 SVGAGI. This CDR3 comprises 14 residues. DNA for the CDR3: TGTGCCAGCAGCGAACCGGGACAGGGCAGCGAGCAGTACTTC. Its translation: CASSEPGQGSEQYF.

The chain combines TRBV29-1 with TRBJ2-1, with TRBD1 matching over 8 bases. The junction had 15 bases not matched to a gene; V was cut back by 2 bases and J by 6 bases. This CDR3 has 17 amino acids. Germline V gene data show CDR1 as SQVTM and CDR2 as ANQGSEA. This CDR3 reads CSVEPRGRRGVGNEQFF. In nucleotides, the CDR3 is TGCAGCGTTGAACCCAGGGGGCGGAGAGGGGTGGGCAATGAGCAGTTCTTC.

This clone was picked up one time. Compared with germline, one end of the junction differs, possibly owing to a read error. The V call is TRBV5-6, the J call TRBJ2-6, with 8 bases that match TRBD1. This CDR3 comprises 18 residues. Germline V gene sequence: CDR1 SGHDT, CDR2 YYEEEE. The CDR3 is CASSLATGGLAGASVLTF. The CDR3 DNA sequence: TGTGCCAGCAGCTTGGCCACAGGGGGGCTGGCCGGGGCCAGCGTCCTGACTTTC.

The chain has TRBV29-1 and TRBJ2-5; D perhaps matches TRBD1 (5 bases). The ends were cut back, 4 bases at V and 1 base at J, with 13 bases in the middle. Germline lookup yields CDR1 SQVTM and CDR2 ANQGSEA. This CDR3 comprises 14 residues. Here the CDR3 reads CSVARLRAQETQYF. The CDR3, as DNA: TGCAGCGTTGCCCGACTCAGGGCCCAAGAGACCCAGTACTTC.